This is a list of T cell receptor beta chains from one sample in a study of T cells in Graves' hyperthyroidism and ophthalmopathy. MiXCR, run by TCRdb on the multiplex PCR reads, gives a single entry per CDR3 protein. Among around 500,000 distinct CDR3 sequences listed, about 16% were seen once. The sample taken for sequencing was blood. These receptors all stem from a woman in her 30s with Graves' ophthalmopathy. CDR3s include the opening cysteine and the closing phenylalanine or tryptophan. A D gene is named only where the DNA matches it firmly. Only part of the rows carry a size: once, few, many, or a class if the clone is expanded.

d_call	clone_size	v_call	j_call	cdr3_nt	cdr3_aa
NA	NA	TRBV16	TRBJ2-7	TGTGCCAGCAGCCAATACGGGAGCTCCTACGAGCAGTACTTC	CASSQYGSSYEQYF
NA	many	TRBV30	TRBJ1-4	TGTGCCTGGAGGCCAGTAGCAGCTGAAAAACTGTTTTTT	CAWRPVAAEKLFF
NA	many	TRBV6-2/TRBV6-3	TRBJ2-1	TGTGCCAGCAGTTACTCGAAGTACAATGAGCAGTTCTTC	CASSYSKYNEQFF
TRBD2	many	TRBV18	TRBJ2-7	TGTGCCAGCTCCCAAGGGACTACCTTGGGTCTCGAGCAGTACTTC	CASSQGTTLGLEQYF
TRBD1	NA	TRBV28	TRBJ2-1	TGTGCCAGCAGCAGCCCATGGACAGGGGGCAATGAGCAGCTCTTC	CASSSPWTGGNEQLF
TRBD2	few	TRBV6-1	TRBJ2-7	TGTGCCAGCAAGCCGACTAGCGGGATCTACGAGCAGTACTTC	CASKPTSGIYEQYF
NA	NA	TRBV15	TRBJ1-1	TGTGCCACCAGCAGACTAACCACAGTGAACACTGAAGCTTTCTTT	CATSRLTTVNTEAFF
NA	NA	TRBV19	TRBJ2-3	TGTGCCAGTAGTATAACAGGAGACACAGATACGCAGTATTTT	CASSITGDTDTQYF
TRBD1	many	TRBV28	TRBJ2-2	TGTGCCAGCAGTATCAACAGGGGGAACACCGGGGAGCTGTTTTTT	CASSINRGNTGELFF
NA	few	TRBV4-1	TRBJ1-2	TGCGCCAGCAGCCAAGTGGAGGGGAGGGTTAACTATGGCTACACCTTC	CASSQVEGRVNYGYTF
TRBD2	many	TRBV5-1	TRBJ2-7	TGCGCCAGCAGCCTAGGCGGTAGCGGGAGGGCCGTCTCCTACGAGCAGTACTTC	CASSLGGSGRAVSYEQYF
TRBD2	many	TRBV7-2	TRBJ2-7	TGTGCCAGCAGCTTGGGCCTAGCGGGTAAGGAGCAGTACTTC	CASSLGLAGKEQYF
NA	many	TRBV3-1	TRBJ2-7	TGTGCCAGCAGCCAAGCCCTCTCCCGGGACACCACTGGCGAGCAGTACTTC	CASSQALSRDTTGEQYF
TRBD1	many	TRBV11-2	TRBJ2-1	TGTGCCAGCATCCCCCCGACAGGGAACAATGAGCAGTTCTTC	CASIPPTGNNEQFF
TRBD2	many	TRBV6-1	TRBJ2-1	TGTGCCAGCAGTGGGACTAGCGGTAACAATGAGCAGTTCTTC	CASSGTSGNNEQFF
NA	many	TRBV30	TRBJ1-1	TGTGCCTGGAACCCATACAGGAACACTGAAGCTTTCTTT	CAWNPYRNTEAFF
NA	many	TRBV27	TRBJ2-2	TGTGCCAGCAGTTTATCGTGGGGTACCACCGGGGAGCTGTTTTTT	CASSLSWGTTGELFF
NA	many	TRBV7-9	TRBJ1-2	TGTGCCAGCAGCTATATGGGGGGCGGCTATGGCTACACCTTC	CASSYMGGGYGYTF
TRBD1	NA	TRBV28	TRBJ1-2	TGTGCCGGCTTGGGACAGGAGTATGGCTACACCTTC	CAGLGQEYGYTF
NA	NA	TRBV20-1	TRBJ1-2	TGCAGTGCTAGAGAGGGGGCGATTGGCTACACCTTC	CSAREGAIGYTF
TRBD1	many	TRBV5-1	TRBJ2-3	TGCGCCAGCAGCTTGGAGGGACAGGGAACAGATACGCAGTATTTT	CASSLEGQGTDTQYF
TRBD2	few	TRBV19	TRBJ2-1	TGTGCCACCCAAGGACTAGCGGGACACAGGGAGGTCTATGAGCAGTTCTTC	CATQGLAGHREVYEQFF
NA	many	TRBV20-1	TRBJ1-1	TGCAGTGCTACGAGTGGGACTGAAGCTTTCTTT	CSATSGTEAFF
TRBD2	many	TRBV28	TRBJ2-7	TGTGCCAGCAGTTCCCTAGCGGGTATCTACGAGCAGTACTTC	CASSSLAGIYEQYF
NA	NA	TRBV29-1	TRBJ2-7	TGCAGCGTCAATACAGCTTACGAGCAGTACTTC	CSVNTAYEQYF
NA	many	TRBV2	TRBJ2-5	TGTGCCAGCAAGGTATCCCAGACCCAGTACTTC	CASKVSQTQYF
TRBD2	NA	TRBV27	TRBJ2-3	TGTGCCAGCAGTTTGACTAGCGCTAGCACAGATACGCAGTATTTT	CASSLTSASTDTQYF
TRBD1	many	TRBV3-1	TRBJ2-7	TGTGCCAGCAGCCAAGATCTGGCACAGGGGTCCCACGAGCAGTACTTC	CASSQDLAQGSHEQYF
TRBD2	many	TRBV7-3	TRBJ2-5	TGTGCCAGCAGCTTAATGGGAACTCCGACAGGCGGGGGGGCCCAGTACTTC	CASSLMGTPTGGGAQYF
TRBD2	NA	TRBV14	TRBJ2-2	TGTGCCAGCAGCCCTGGGACTAGCGGGAGAGGGGAGCTGTTTTTT	CASSPGTSGRGELFF
NA	NA	TRBV14	TRBJ2-5	TGTGCCAGCAGCCAATACGACTACACAGAGACCCAGTACTTC	CASSQYDYTETQYF
TRBD2	few	TRBV7-2	TRBJ2-7	TGTGCCAGCACCCCATCTAGCGGGAGCTCCTACGAGCAGTACTTC	CASTPSSGSSYEQYF
NA	many	TRBV30	TRBJ1-2	TGTGCCTGCGCCCGTCTTTGGGGATACTATGGCTACACCTTC	CACARLWGYYGYTF
TRBD2	many	TRBV30	TRBJ2-3	TGTGCCTGGACCCCTAGCGGCCTGGGGGATACGCAGTATTTT	CAWTPSGLGDTQYF
NA	many	TRBV5-1	TRBJ2-4	TGCGCCAGCAGCTTGGTGTCAGTGGAAGGCATTCAGTACTTC	CASSLVSVEGIQYF
TRBD1	NA	TRBV5-6	TRBJ2-5	TGTGCCAGCAGCTCCGAACGTTTGGACAGGGCCCAAGAGACCCAGTACTTC	CASSSERLDRAQETQYF
TRBD2	NA	TRBV10-3	TRBJ2-7	TGTGCCACGGGGGGCCTGCTAGCGGGAGGCGGTGAGCAGTACTTC	CATGGLLAGGGEQYF
NA	many	TRBV28	TRBJ2-3	TGTGCCAGCAGTTTGGCAGGCGCTAGCACAGATACGCAGTATTTT	CASSLAGASTDTQYF
TRBD2	NA	TRBV19	TRBJ2-6	TGTGCCAGTACCGGCGGGACTATCTTGACTGGGGGAGTCTCTGGGGCCAACGTCCTGACTTTC	CASTGGTILTGGVSGANVLTF
NA	NA	TRBV7-8	TRBJ2-2	TGTGCCAGCAGCCCGCGACTAAACACCGGGGAGCTGTTTTTT	CASSPRLNTGELFF
NA	many	TRBV28	TRBJ1-2	TGTGCCAGCAGTGGGGACGGACGTGACACCTTC	CASSGDGRDTF
TRBD2	many	TRBV5-1	TRBJ2-7	TGCGCCAGCAGGACGGGAGGGGGTTACGAGCAGTACTTC	CASRTGGGYEQYF
NA	many	TRBV6-1	TRBJ2-7	TGTGCCAGCCACTCCGTTGGCTCCTACGAGCAGTACTTC	CASHSVGSYEQYF
TRBD2	NA	TRBV15	TRBJ2-7	TGTGCCACCAGCACATGGACTAGCGGGAGAGCTTACGAGCAGTACTTC	CATSTWTSGRAYEQYF
TRBD1	many	TRBV2	TRBJ2-7	TGTGCCAGCAGGACAGGACAGGGGGACGAGCAGTACTTC	CASRTGQGDEQYF
TRBD2	NA	TRBV7-9	TRBJ2-7	TGTGCCAGCAGCGCGGGACTAGCGGGAGGGGGCTACGAGCAGTACTTC	CASSAGLAGGGYEQYF
TRBD1	many	TRBV28	TRBJ2-5	TGTGCCAGCAGACAAGCCGGGACAGCCAAAGAGACCCAGTACTTC	CASRQAGTAKETQYF
TRBD1	few	TRBV25-1	TRBJ2-5	TGTGCCAGCAGTGGAAGACAGGGCCCATCGAGGGAGACCCAGTACTTC	CASSGRQGPSRETQYF
NA	NA	TRBV2	TRBJ1-3	TGTGCCAGCAGTGACAGACCTGGAAACACCATATATTTT	CASSDRPGNTIYF
NA	NA	TRBV5-6	TRBJ1-4	TGTGCCAGCAGCCCGAAACGGGACTGGAGGGGAAAACTGTTTTTT	CASSPKRDWRGKLFF